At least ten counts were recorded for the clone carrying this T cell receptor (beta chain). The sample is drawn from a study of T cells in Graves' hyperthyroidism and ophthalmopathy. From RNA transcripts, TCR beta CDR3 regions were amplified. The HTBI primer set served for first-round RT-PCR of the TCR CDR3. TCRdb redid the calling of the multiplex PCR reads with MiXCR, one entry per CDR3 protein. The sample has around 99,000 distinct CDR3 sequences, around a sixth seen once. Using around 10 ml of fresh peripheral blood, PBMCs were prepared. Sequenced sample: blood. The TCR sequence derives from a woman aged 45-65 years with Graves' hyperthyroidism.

CDR3 DNA: TGTGCCACCAGTGACCCGACAGAATCGGACTTCACCTTC. Translating gives CATSDPTESDFTF. V gene TRBV24-1 combines with J gene TRBJ1-2, with D perhaps matching TRBD1 (5 bases). Germline CDR1 reads KGHDR; CDR2 reads SFDVKD. The CDR3 consists of 13 residues. The ends were cut back, 4 bases at V and 13 bases at J, with 18 bases in the middle.